The entry below gives a single T cell receptor beta chain sequence along with its context. As yet, its antigen is unknown. The data stem from a study of early stage breast cancer tumors. Study at large: Of some 15 invasive breast tumors, twelve were hormone receptor-positive, HER2-negative.

Study results and limitations: Blood repertoires resembled normal breast more than tumor. Commonly generated sequences made up most enriched TCRB sequences shared between patients.

Each sample had two DNA replicates, about 0.52 ug blood or approximately 1.5 ug tissue. The repertoire was sequenced with immunoSEQ multiplex PCR; TCRdb's copy has only in-frame clones and lacks some. In the table there are tens of thousands of clones, about 78% of which are singletons. Germline V gene lookup returns CDR1 SGHNT and CDR2 YYREEE (reference sequence). CDR3 length: 13 amino acids. V dropped 3 bases and J dropped 8 bases, with 14 bases sitting between them. This clonotype originated in a person aged 45 to 60 with breast cancer. J is TRBJ1-2 and V is TRBV5-4; possibly TRBD1 for D (6 bases). Input material: blood. This CDR3 reads CASSSVQGAGYTF. In nucleotides, the CDR3 is TGTGCCAGCAGCTCAGTACAGGGTGCAGGCTACACCTTC.